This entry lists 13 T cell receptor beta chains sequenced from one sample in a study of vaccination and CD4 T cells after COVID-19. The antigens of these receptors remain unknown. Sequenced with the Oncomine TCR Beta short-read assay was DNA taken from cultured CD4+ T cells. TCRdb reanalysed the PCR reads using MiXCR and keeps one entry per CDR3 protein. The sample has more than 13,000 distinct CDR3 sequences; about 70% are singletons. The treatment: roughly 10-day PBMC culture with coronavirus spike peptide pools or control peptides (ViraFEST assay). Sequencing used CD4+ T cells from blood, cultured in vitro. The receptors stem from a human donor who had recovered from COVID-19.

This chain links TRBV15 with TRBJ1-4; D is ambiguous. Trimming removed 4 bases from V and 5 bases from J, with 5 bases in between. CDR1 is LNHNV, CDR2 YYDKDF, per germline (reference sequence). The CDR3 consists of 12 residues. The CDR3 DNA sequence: TGTGCCACCAGCAACCGAAATGAAAAACTGTTTTTT. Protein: CATSNRNEKLFF. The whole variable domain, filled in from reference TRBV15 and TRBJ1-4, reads DAMVIQNPRYQVTQFGKPVTLSCSQTLNHNVMYWYQQKSSQAPKLLFHYYDKDFNNEADTPDNFQSRRPNTSFCFLDIRSPGLGDTAMYLCATSNRNEKLFFGSGTQLSVL.

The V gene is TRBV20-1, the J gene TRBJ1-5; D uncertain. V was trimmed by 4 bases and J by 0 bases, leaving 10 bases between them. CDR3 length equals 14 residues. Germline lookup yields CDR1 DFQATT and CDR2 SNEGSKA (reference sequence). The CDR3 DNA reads TGCAGTGCTATATACGTGAATAGCAATCAGCCCCAGCATTTT. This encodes CSAIYVNSNQPQHF.

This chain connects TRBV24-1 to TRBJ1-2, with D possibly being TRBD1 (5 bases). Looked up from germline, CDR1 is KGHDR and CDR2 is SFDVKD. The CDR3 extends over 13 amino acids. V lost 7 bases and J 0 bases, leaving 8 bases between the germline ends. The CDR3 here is CATRDKANYGYTF. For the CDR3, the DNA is TGTGCCACCAGGGACAAAGCTAACTATGGCTACACCTTC.

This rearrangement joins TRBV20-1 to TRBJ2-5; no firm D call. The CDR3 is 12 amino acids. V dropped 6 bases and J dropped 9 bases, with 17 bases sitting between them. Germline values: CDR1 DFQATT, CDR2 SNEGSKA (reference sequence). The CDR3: CSASDQKRPQYF. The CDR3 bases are TGCAGTGCCTCAGACCAAAAGAGGCCCCAGTACTTC.

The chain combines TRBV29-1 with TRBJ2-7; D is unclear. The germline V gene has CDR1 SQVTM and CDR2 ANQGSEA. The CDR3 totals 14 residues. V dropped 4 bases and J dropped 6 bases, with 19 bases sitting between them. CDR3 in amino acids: CSVGRGGSQGEQYF. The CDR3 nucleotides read TGCAGCGTTGGGCGTGGTGGCAGCCAAGGCGAGCAGTACTTC.

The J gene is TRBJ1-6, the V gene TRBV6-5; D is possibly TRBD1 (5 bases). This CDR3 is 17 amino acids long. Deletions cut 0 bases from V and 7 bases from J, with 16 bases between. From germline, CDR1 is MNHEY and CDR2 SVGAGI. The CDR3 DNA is TGTGCCAGCAGTTACTCGAAGAGAGGGACCCTCAATTCACCCCTCCACTTT. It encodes CASSYSKRGTLNSPLHF.

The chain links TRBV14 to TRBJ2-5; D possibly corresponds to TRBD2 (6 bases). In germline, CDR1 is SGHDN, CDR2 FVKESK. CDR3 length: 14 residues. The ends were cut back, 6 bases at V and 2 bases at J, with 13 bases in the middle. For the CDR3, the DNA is TGTGCCAGCAGTCGAATAGCGGTACAAGAGACCCAGTACTTC. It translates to CASSRIAVQETQYF.

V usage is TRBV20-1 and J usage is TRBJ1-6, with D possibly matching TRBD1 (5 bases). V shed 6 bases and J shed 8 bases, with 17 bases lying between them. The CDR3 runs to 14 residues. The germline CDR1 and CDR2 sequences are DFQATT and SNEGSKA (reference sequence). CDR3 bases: TGCAGTGCCTTGAGCCAGGGAACGGATTCACCCCTCCACTTT. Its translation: CSALSQGTDSPLHF.

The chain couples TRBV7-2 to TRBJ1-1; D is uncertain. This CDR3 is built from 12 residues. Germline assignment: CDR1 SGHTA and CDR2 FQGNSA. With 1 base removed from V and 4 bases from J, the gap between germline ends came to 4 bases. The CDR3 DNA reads TGTGCCAGCAGCTTAGGATTCACTGAAGCTTTCTTT. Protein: CASSLGFTEAFF.

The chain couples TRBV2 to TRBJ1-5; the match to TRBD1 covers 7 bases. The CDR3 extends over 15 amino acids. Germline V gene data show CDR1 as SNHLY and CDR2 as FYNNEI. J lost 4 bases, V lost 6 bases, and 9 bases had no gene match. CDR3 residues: CASREKTTGNQPQHF. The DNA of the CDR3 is TGTGCCAGCAGAGAAAAAACGACAGGGAATCAGCCCCAGCATTTT. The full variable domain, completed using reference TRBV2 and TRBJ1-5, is EPEVTQTPSHQVTQMGQEVILRCVPISNHLYFYWYRQILGQKVEFLVSFYNNEISEKSEIFDDQFSVERPDGSNFTLKIRSTKLEDSAMYFCASREKTTGNQPQHFGDGTRLSIL.

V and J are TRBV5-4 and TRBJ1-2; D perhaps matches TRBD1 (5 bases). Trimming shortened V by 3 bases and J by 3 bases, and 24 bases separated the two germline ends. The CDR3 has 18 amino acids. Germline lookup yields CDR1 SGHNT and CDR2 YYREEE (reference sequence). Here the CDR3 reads CASSSGLRATGTDYGYTF. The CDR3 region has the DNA TGTGCCAGCAGCTCTGGACTGAGGGCAACAGGCACCGACTATGGCTACACCTTC.

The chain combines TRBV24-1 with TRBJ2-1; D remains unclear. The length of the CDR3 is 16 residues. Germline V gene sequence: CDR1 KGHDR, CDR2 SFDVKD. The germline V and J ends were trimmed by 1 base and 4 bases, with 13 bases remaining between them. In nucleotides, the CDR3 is TGTGCCACCAGTGATTTAGGTACTCCTGGTTACAATGAGCAGTTCTTC. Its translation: CATSDLGTPGYNEQFF.

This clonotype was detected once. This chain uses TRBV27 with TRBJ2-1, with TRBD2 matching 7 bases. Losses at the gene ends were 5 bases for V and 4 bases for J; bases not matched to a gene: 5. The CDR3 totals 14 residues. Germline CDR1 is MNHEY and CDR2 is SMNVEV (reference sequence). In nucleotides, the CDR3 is TGTGCCAGCAGTGCTCGGACTAGGTACAATGAGCAGTTCTTC. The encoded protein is CASSARTRYNEQFF.